One sample yielded the 9 T cell receptor beta chains listed below, sequenced in a study of T cell repertoires in cytomegalovirus infection. MiXCR, applied by TCRdb to the reads, yields one record per CDR3 protein. Of some 940,000 distinct CDR3 sequences in the sample, 30% to 40% were seen once. No antigens are known for them. The sequencing used cultured CD8+ T cells from PBMCs, collected from culture after CMV antigen stimulation. These receptors originate from a human donor in good health (CMV status not recorded). Some clones in this sample may be carry-over from other donors' samples.

The chain uses TRBV18 and TRBJ2-1, with 8 bases fitting TRBD2. The CDR3 loop spans 16 amino acids. Germline lookup yields CDR1 KGHSH and CDR2 LQKENI. V was clipped by 4 bases and J by 9 bases; unmatched bases: 14. In nucleotides, the CDR3 is TGTGCCAGCTCACAGATTCGAGGGACTAGTGACGGTGAGCAGTTCTTC. This sequence encodes CASSQIRGTSDGEQFF.

The chain combines TRBV6-5 with TRBJ2-7; 11 bases line up with TRBD2. The CDR3 contains 15 residues. CDR1 and CDR2 (germline): MNHEY, SVGAGI. With V trimmed by 6 bases and J by 4 bases, 8 bases remained unmatched. The CDR3, as DNA: TGTGCCAGCAGCTCACTAGCGGGGGCACTTTACGAGCAGTACTTC. This encodes CASSSLAGALYEQYF.

The gene calls are TRBV6-5 and TRBJ1-1; D remains ambiguous. Per the germline V gene, CDR1 is MNHEY and CDR2 is SVGAGI. V was clipped by 2 bases and J by 2 bases, with 6 bases between them. This CDR3 comprises 13 residues. The CDR3 nucleotides are TGTGCCAGCAGTTACCAACACAACACTGAAGCTTTCTTT. Translation: CASSYQHNTEAFF.

Only a few counts were recorded for this clonotype. The chain has TRBV15 and TRBJ1-5, with 7 bases that match TRBD1. CDR3 length: 14 residues. V was pared by 5 bases and J by 9 bases, with 10 bases of the junction left unmatched. From germline, CDR1 is LNHNV and CDR2 YYDKDF (reference sequence). CDR3 loop: CATSYVRGRGPQHF. The CDR3 DNA reads TGTGCCACCAGCTACGTGAGGGGGCGGGGGCCCCAGCATTTT.

This clonotype was seen ten or more times. The V call is TRBV6-1, the J call TRBJ2-1; D assignment may be TRBD1 or TRBD2 (5 bases each). Germline loops: CDR1 MNHNS, CDR2 SASEGT. CDR3 length equals 15 residues. V lost 5 bases and J 0 bases, leaving 11 bases between the germline ends. The chain's CDR3 is CASSFGASSYNEQFF. CDR3 sequence (DNA): TGTGCCAGCAGTTTCGGGGCGAGCTCCTACAATGAGCAGTTCTTC.

This clonotype showed up just a few times. The rearrangement links TRBV6-2 or TRBV6-3 to TRBJ1-5, with TRBD1 matching 11 bases. V lost 6 bases to trimming and J lost 12 bases; unmatched junction nucleotides: 13. Germline V gene data show CDR1 as MNHEY and CDR2 as SVGEGT. CDR3 length: 15 residues. Here the CDR3 reads CASRPQGQGVRDQHF. DNA of the CDR3: TGTGCCAGCAGACCCCAGGGACAGGGGGTCCGGGACCAGCATTTT.

This clonotype was detected ten times or more. The chain joins TRBV7-2 to TRBJ2-3, with D possibly matching TRBD1 (6 bases). Germline assignment: CDR1 SGHTA and CDR2 FQGNSA. V was shortened by 1 base and J by 3 bases, with 11 bases between the two germline ends. There are 15 residues in the CDR3. CDR3 coding DNA: TGTGCCAGCAGCTTAGAGGCAGGGGTGACAGATACGCAGTATTTT. This codes for CASSLEAGVTDTQYF.

On this clonotype: The junction departs from the called germline gene at one end, perhaps through a read error. This chain connects TRBV7-6 to TRBJ1-2; no clear D. The CDR3 sequence is 15 residues long. Looked up from germline, CDR1 is SGHVS and CDR2 is FNYEAQ. CDR3 region: CANSLTQTAAYDYTF. The CDR3 nucleotides read TGTGCCAACAGCCTTACACAGACGGCCGCATATGACTACACCTTC.

This clonotype was recorded a few times. The chain employs TRBV7-9 and TRBJ1-1, with D unclear. The ends were cut back, 5 bases at V and 5 bases at J, with 9 bases in the middle. Per germline, CDR1 SEHNR and CDR2 FQNEAQ (reference sequence). The CDR3 loop spans 12 amino acids. In DNA form, the CDR3 reads TGTGCCAGCAGCCCTCTTATAACTGAAGCTTTCTTT. The encoded protein is CASSPLITEAFF.